This TCR beta chain was identified in a study of identical twins (dated by TCRdb to 2016 to 2017). Some background on the complete study: To test whether fetal clonotypes persist, the study used deep sequencing on TCR alpha and beta repertoires from monozygotic twins, unrelated adults of various ages, and cord blood. Replicate twin experiments were performed at different times using different library preparation protocols to rule out contamination. Overall study outcomes, separate from this receptor: Compared with coincidental sharing between unrelated individuals, out-of-frame TCR alpha sequences shared between twins had an excess of sequences with low generation probability. Excess twin sharing in beta out-of-frame sequences was weaker because fewer shared sequences lowered the signal-to-noise ratio. In monozygotic twins, out-of-frame TCR alpha sharing was systematically underestimated by recombination models, although the models agreed with sharing between unrelated individuals. Conclusions relied on cross-sectional statistical analysis, since the same donors could not be followed over many years. Abundant cord blood beta clonotypes carried fewer insertions; young adult naive repertoires showed a weaker similar trend, while memory repertoires showed none. Invariant T cells such as MAIT and iNKT could partly confound zero-insertion analyses, although diverse VJ usage argued against such confounding for most clonotypes.

Points on this clonotype: Its antigen specificity is not known. One base away there is no much larger clone; base qualities are not given.

In the germline V gene, CDR1 corresponds to SQVTM and CDR2 to ANQGSEA. V is clipped by 7 bases and J by 2 bases, and the sequence between their germline boundaries is 16 bases long. From the cysteine up to the phenylalanine, the CDR3 has a length of 14 residues. CDR3 DNA is the only sequence kept; it has 42 bases, read in frame from the first base. All donors were healthy Caucasians. Three pairs of female monozygotic twins, all aged about 18 to 30 years, were included in the twin cohort. The RNA used for TCR libraries was isolated from peripheral blood mononuclear cells. Library method: 5' RACE. TCRdb lists the instrument as Illumina HiSeq 2000. Template switching added a universal primer binding site, and the final cDNA carried a unique molecular identifier that allowed TCR cDNA molecules to be counted accurately. Specific primers in the conserved constant-segment region were used to synthesize first-strand cDNA for TCR alpha and beta chains. To control for contamination, every cDNA library was double barcoded, receiving both a SMART-Mk sample barcode and Illumina barcodes. TruSeq adapter sequences, together with Illumina sample barcodes, were added in two successive PCR steps. Sequencing of the TCR alpha and beta cDNA libraries was done on the Illumina HiSeq platform using custom primers. As for the original processing: Raw reads were processed with MiGEC to extract unique molecular identifiers, and MiXCR was used to determine CDR3 positions. Recombination models were inferred per individual with the repgenHMM and IGoR tools using an EM algorithm. The analysis of shared clonotypes was done with the tcR package in R, with sharing normalized by the product of cloneset sizes. To study raw recombination free of thymic and clonal selection effects, out-of-frame nonproductive sequences were analyzed. The public reads were run again by TCRdb, first through fastp at Q25 and then through MiXCR, and only productive beta chains were kept. Duplicate CDR3 protein sequences are folded into a single record with the most common DNA and genes. The V and J calls, along with clone size, are taken from TCRdb and not from the paper's own processing. The sample table shows about 810,000 distinct CDR3 sequences, and 9% to 15% are seen once. Roughly 1.5% of the sample is taken by the ten largest.

These data also formed part of another study, on yellow fever vaccine responses in identical twins. The second investigation adds: The T cell response to vaccination in identical twins was reported by the authors to appear partly convergent and partly personalized. In the study, vaccine-responding T cell clones were precisely tracked in identical twins.

This receptor was obtained from a woman between 18 and 30 years old in good health. The sequencing sample was made of PBMCs. The chain is made from TRBV29-1 and TRBJ2-3; no D gene is confidently identified. The sequence in DNA is TGCAGCGCTCAGTTGCACAGAAACACAGATACGCAGTATTTT. It translates as CSAQLHRNTDTQYF.